Reported below is one TCR beta chain. The antigen is not known. The data were obtained in a study of T cells in tuberculosis. Study details: Sequenced TCRs come from CD1B-GMM tetramer-binding T cells.

Some clones are missing from TCRdb's copy, which holds only in-frame ones; the method was immunoSEQ multiplex PCR. This sample has about 34,000 clones, with about 97% found just once. This CDR3 is built from 14 residues. CDR1 SGHNT and CDR2 YYREEE come from the germline V gene (reference sequence). V shed 9 bases, J shed 0 bases, and the junction held 5 bases outside the gene matches. General observations from the study: Smaller distances to GMM-specific TCRs suggested their expansion in active tuberculosis. Classification accuracy was 87% (AUROC 0.7 to 0.95) with the GMM-specific repertoire.

The source of this sequence is a donor aged 10-30 years with latent tuberculosis or without tuberculosis infection. The chain is built from TRBV5-4 and TRBJ2-1; 8 bases align to TRBD1. The sample was PBMCs. The DNA of the CDR3 is TGTGCCACACGACAGGGGAGCTCCTACAATGAGCAGTTCTTC. This codes for CATRQGSSYNEQFF.